This entry lists 19 T cell receptor beta chains sequenced from one sample in a study of cytomegalovirus exposure and HLA in healthy donors. PCR was performed using 60 Vbeta and 13 Jbeta primers. The method was immunoSEQ multiplex PCR; TCRdb's version includes in-frame clones alone and lacks a portion of them. The sample has about 250,000 clones, around 83% seen once; the top ten hold 0.24%. Sequenced material: PBMCs. These receptor sequences come from a girl aged 2-10 years in good health and CMV-seronegative.

The chain carries TRBV30 and TRBJ2-1; a possible D gene is TRBD1 (5 bases). CDR3 size: 12 residues. Germline CDR1 GTSNPN, CDR2 SVGIG (reference sequence). Trimming pared 2 bases from V and 15 bases from J, leaving 17 bases between. Here the CDR3 DNA reads TGTGCCTGGAGTCCGGAAGGGGTTGGGCTGTTCTTC. This translates into CAWSPEGVGLFF.

The chain couples TRBV27 to TRBJ2-7; 16 bases are a match to TRBD2. The CDR3 loop spans 21 amino acids. V dropped 6 bases and J dropped 0; count of bases not matched to a gene: 17. The germline V gene has CDR1 MNHEY and CDR2 SMNVEV (reference sequence). The CDR3, as DNA: TGTGCCAGCAGGGGACTAGCGGGAGGGATTTTAGTTTATCTGGGCTCCTACGAGCAGTACTTC. It codes for CASRGLAGGILVYLGSYEQYF.

This chain connects TRBV7-9 to TRBJ2-7, with a tentative D call TRBD1 (5 bases). Germline V gene lookup returns CDR1 SEHNR and CDR2 FQNEAQ (reference sequence). Trimming left V 5 bases short and J 1 base short, with 9 bases between. This CDR3 is built from 13 residues. CDR3 in amino acids: CASSAQVSYEQYF. The CDR3, as DNA: TGTGCCAGCAGCGCACAGGTATCCTACGAGCAGTACTTC.

J is TRBJ1-3 and V is TRBV6-5; 7 bases match TRBD1. V was clipped by 5 bases and J by 6 bases; unmatched bases: 7. Looked up from germline, CDR1 is MNHEY and CDR2 is SVGAGI. CDR3 length equals 14 residues. The CDR3 loop reads CASSRGQYENTIYF. CDR3 DNA: TGTGCCAGCAGTCGGGGACAGTACGAAAACACCATATATTTT.

The chain employs TRBV6-1 and TRBJ2-3; possibly TRBD2 for D (6 bases). The CDR3 runs to 18 residues. The V gene's germline CDR1 is MNHNS and CDR2 SASEGT. V lost 1 base to trimming and J lost 5 bases, with 22 bases between them. CDR3 sequence reads: CASSEVGGRGVRRDTQYF. CDR3 DNA sequence: TGTGCCAGCAGTGAAGTCGGCGGACGCGGGGTCAGAAGAGATACGCAGTATTTT.

The V call is TRBV11-1, the J call TRBJ1-1; D is perhaps TRBD1 (5 bases). The V and J ends lost 5 bases and 4 bases respectively, with 20 bases between them. Germline V gene data show CDR1 as SGHAT and CDR2 as FQDESV (reference sequence). This CDR3 spans 16 amino acids. The CDR3 region has the DNA TGTGCCAGCAGCCCCGGCAGGTCCTGGACACCCACTGAAGCTTTCTTT. This translates into CASSPGRSWTPTEAFF.

The chain is built from TRBV25-1 and TRBJ2-5, with TRBD2 matching over 8 bases. The J segment lost 5 bases and the V segment lost 1 base, leaving 6 bases of the junction unmatched. From germline, CDR1 is MGHDK and CDR2 SYGVNS. The CDR3 runs to 15 residues. The CDR3 is CASSESAGGWETQYF. In DNA, the CDR3 is TGTGCCAGCAGTGAATCTGCGGGAGGATGGGAGACCCAGTACTTC.

The CDR3 reads CASSIVGQVNEKLFF. CDR3 DNA sequence: TGTGCCAGTAGTATTGTGGGACAGGTTAATGAAAAACTGTTTTTT. The chain has TRBV19 and TRBJ1-4, with 8 nucleotides matching TRBD1. This CDR3 contains 15 residues. V lost 3 bases, J lost 4 bases, and 4 bases stayed unmatched. Germline V gene data show CDR1 as LNHDA and CDR2 as SQIVND (reference sequence).

The J gene is TRBJ1-2, the V gene TRBV6-1; 7 nucleotides line up with TRBD1. V dropped 6 bases and J dropped 3; count of bases not matched to a gene: 4. CDR3 length equals 13 residues. The germline CDR1 and CDR2 sequences are MNHNS and SASEGT. The CDR3 nucleotides are TGTGCCAGCAGACAGGGGATAGACTATGGCTACACCTTC. Translating it yields CASRQGIDYGYTF.

The genes are TRBV27 and TRBJ2-3; perhaps TRBD2 as D (6 bases). Trimming pared 3 bases from V and 1 base from J, leaving 11 bases between. In germline, CDR1 is MNHEY, CDR2 SMNVEV (reference sequence). The CDR3 has 15 amino acids. The CDR3 nucleotides are TGTGCCAGCAGTTTTGGAGGGTCGCGCACAGATACGCAGTATTTT. It specifies CASSFGGSRTDTQYF.

The J gene is TRBJ2-7, the V gene TRBV10-3; 8 positions match TRBD1. Trimming at V came to 2 bases and at J to 0 bases, leaving 3 bases not matched to a gene. Germline V lookup: CDR1 ENHRY, CDR2 SYGVKD. The CDR3 totals 15 residues. In DNA, the CDR3 is TGTGCCATCAGTGAGCGGACAGGGTCCTCCTACGAGCAGTACTTC. Protein product: CAISERTGSSYEQYF.

J is TRBJ2-2 and V is TRBV4-1; 10 nucleotides align to TRBD1. After removal of 2 bases from V and 6 bases from J, the junction contained 12 bases not matched to a gene. The CDR3 is 18 residues long. Germline values: CDR1 MGHRA, CDR2 YSYEKL. CDR3 loop: CASSQPGRRDRGPGELFF. The CDR3 bases are TGCGCCAGCAGCCAACCCGGCCGCCGGGACAGGGGACCCGGGGAGCTGTTTTTT.

The chain has TRBV7-9 and TRBJ2-1; TRBD2 matches 16 bases. The CDR3 covers 19 residues. The J segment lost 4 bases and the V segment lost 5 bases, leaving 11 bases of the junction unmatched. Looked up from germline, CDR1 is SEHNR and CDR2 is FQNEAQ (reference sequence). CDR3 nucleotides: TGTGCCAGCAGCCTGGGGACGGGACTAGCGGGAGGGGAGTACAATGAGCAGTTCTTC. Its protein is CASSLGTGLAGGEYNEQFF.

This sequence joins TRBV7-9 and TRBJ2-1; TRBD2 agrees at 11 bases. The CDR3 totals 14 residues. J lost 7 bases, V lost 5 bases, and 4 bases had no gene match. Germline V gene sequence: CDR1 SEHNR, CDR2 FQNEAQ (reference sequence). The CDR3 DNA is TGTGCCAGCAGCAGTAGCGGGGGGGCGAATGAGCAGTTCTTC. Translating it yields CASSSSGGANEQFF.

The rearrangement joins TRBV7-9 to TRBJ2-3, with D hard to call. Germline V lookup: CDR1 SEHNR, CDR2 FQNEAQ (reference sequence). Trimming shortened V by 1 base and J by 1 base, and 6 bases separated the two germline ends. The CDR3 has 14 residues. The CDR3 bases are TGTGCCAGCAGCTTAGAACGCGGCACAGATACGCAGTATTTT. Amino acids: CASSLERGTDTQYF.

The rearrangement joins TRBV30 to TRBJ1-4; D gene uncertain. From germline, CDR1 is GTSNPN and CDR2 SVGIG (reference sequence). The CDR3 contains 13 residues. V was shortened by 1 base and J by 5 bases, with 8 bases between the two germline ends. CDR3 in DNA: TGTGCCTGGAGTGGTGGTGAGAATGAAAAACTGTTTTTT. It yields the protein CAWSGGENEKLFF.

The chain has TRBV2 and TRBJ2-3; tentatively, D is TRBD1 (5 bases). Trimming left V 6 bases short and J 8 bases short, with 9 bases between. Germline assignment: CDR1 SNHLY and CDR2 FYNNEI. CDR3 length equals 11 residues. CDR3 loop: CASRDSRTQYF. The DNA for the CDR3 is TGTGCCAGCAGAGACAGTCGTACGCAGTATTTT.

This clone was seen a handful of times. The chain is built from TRBV2 and TRBJ2-1; D is perhaps TRBD2 (6 bases). Trimming left V 6 bases short and J 7 bases short, with 10 bases between. Germline assignment: CDR1 SNHLY and CDR2 FYNNEI. The CDR3 contains 12 residues. CDR3 sequence: CASRLRENEQFF. The CDR3 DNA reads as TGTGCCAGCAGACTCCGGGAGAATGAGCAGTTCTTC.

This sequence joins TRBV5-4 and TRBJ2-1, with 11 bases matching TRBD2. The CDR3 has 17 residues. V was clipped by 4 bases and J by 6 bases; unmatched bases: 12. The germline CDR1 and CDR2 sequences are SGHNT and YYREEE (reference sequence). CDR3 sequence reads: CASSILAGGLGGNEQFF. CDR3 nucleotide sequence: TGTGCCAGCAGCATTCTAGCGGGGGGCCTCGGGGGCAATGAGCAGTTCTTC.